What follows describes a single T cell receptor (beta chain). Germline V gene data show CDR1 as KGHSH and CDR2 as LQKENI. Losses at the gene ends were 6 bases for V and 1 base for J; bases not matched to a gene: 5. The CDR3 has 15 amino acids. Per the original data handling: Scientists estimated how many nucleated cells there were by amplifying reference gene primers. The method was immunoSEQ multiplex PCR; TCRdb's version includes in-frame clones alone and lacks a portion of them. Clone size and V and J calls were adopted from that table, with D and trimming inferred from the DNA. The data contain roughly 400,000 clones, approximately 90% of them seen just once; the ten biggest clones take up approximately 1.5%. The data derive from a study of blood T cell repertoires in COVID-19. Study-wide context: The analysed material was cDNA or gDNA that came from T cells, B-cell-depleted T cells, or PBMCs.

Living in roughly 23 US areas, the participants were between about 18 and 95 years of age. No more than 2 weeks before study entry, exposed participants had met a case of COVID-19. The chain recombines TRBV18 with TRBJ1-3; TRBD1 agrees at 8 bases. The specimen was PBMCs or T cells enriched from blood (not recorded which). The receptor was isolated from a woman aged 18 to 35 who had been exposed to COVID-19. The CDR3 bases are TGTGCCAGCTCCCCCAGACAGGGGTCTGGAAACACCATATATTTT. Translated, it gives CASSPRQGSGNTIYF.